This record concerns one T cell receptor (beta chain) sequence. Its antigen is not known. These data belong to a study of vaccination and CD4 T cells after COVID-19. Study summary: The stimulating agents, overlapping spike peptides, came from SARS-CoV-2, HCoV-NL63, HCoV-OC43 and HCoV-229E.

The V gene end was trimmed by 6 bases and the J gene end by 4 bases; junction bases not matched to a gene: 4. CDR3 size: 13 residues. The V gene's germline CDR1 is DFQATT and CDR2 SNEGSKA (reference sequence). Once obtained from cultured CD4+ T cells, the DNA was sequenced using the Oncomine TCR Beta short-read assay. TCRdb re-called the PCR reads with MiXCR, one entry per CDR3 protein. The profile shows 9,000 to 15,000 distinct CDR3 sequences, roughly three fifths of them singletons. Sample treatment: approximately 10-day PBMC culture with coronavirus spike peptide pools or control peptides (ViraFEST assay).

The V gene is TRBV20-1, the J gene TRBJ2-5; 11 bases fit TRBD1. The source is a human donor who had recovered from COVID-19. Sequencing was carried out using CD4+ T cells from blood, cultured in vitro. The CDR3 DNA reads as TGCAGTGCGCCCGGGACAGGGGGAGAGACCCAGTACTTC. Translating gives CSAPGTGGETQYF.